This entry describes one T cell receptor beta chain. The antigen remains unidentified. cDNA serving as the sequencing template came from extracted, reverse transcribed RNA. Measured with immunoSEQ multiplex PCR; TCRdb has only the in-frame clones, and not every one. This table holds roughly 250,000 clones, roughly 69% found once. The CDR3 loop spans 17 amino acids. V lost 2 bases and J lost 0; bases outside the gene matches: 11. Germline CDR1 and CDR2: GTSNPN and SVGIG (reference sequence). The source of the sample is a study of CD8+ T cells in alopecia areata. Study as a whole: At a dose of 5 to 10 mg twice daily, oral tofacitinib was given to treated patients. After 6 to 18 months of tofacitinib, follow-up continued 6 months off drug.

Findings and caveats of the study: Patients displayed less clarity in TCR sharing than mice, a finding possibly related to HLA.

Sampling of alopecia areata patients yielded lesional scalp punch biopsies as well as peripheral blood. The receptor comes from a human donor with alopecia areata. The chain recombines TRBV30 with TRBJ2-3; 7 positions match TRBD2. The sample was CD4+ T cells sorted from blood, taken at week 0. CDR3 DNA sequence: TGTGCCTGGAGTCCTGCCGCACTAGCGCAGAGCACAGATACGCAGTATTTT. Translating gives CAWSPAALAQSTDTQYF.